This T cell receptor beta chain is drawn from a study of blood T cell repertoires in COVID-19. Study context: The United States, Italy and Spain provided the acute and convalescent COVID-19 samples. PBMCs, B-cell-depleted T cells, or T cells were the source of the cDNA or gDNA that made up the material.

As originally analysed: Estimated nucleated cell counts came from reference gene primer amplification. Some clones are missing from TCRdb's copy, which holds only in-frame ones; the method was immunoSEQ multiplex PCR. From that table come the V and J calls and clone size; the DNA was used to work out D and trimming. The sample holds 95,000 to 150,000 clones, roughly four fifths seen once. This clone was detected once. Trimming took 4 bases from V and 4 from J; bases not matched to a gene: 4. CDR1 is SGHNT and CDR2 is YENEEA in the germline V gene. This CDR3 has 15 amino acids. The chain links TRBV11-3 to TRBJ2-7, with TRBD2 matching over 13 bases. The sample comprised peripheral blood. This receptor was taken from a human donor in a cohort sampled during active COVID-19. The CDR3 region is CASSSRTSGSYEQYF. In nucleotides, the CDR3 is TGTGCCAGCAGCTCCCGGACTAGCGGGAGTTACGAGCAGTACTTC.